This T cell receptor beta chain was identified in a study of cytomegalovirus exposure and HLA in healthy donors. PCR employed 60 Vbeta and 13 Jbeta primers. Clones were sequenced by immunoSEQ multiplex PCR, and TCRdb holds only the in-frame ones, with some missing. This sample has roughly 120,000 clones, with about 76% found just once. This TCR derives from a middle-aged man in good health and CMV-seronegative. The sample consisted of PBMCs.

The DNA for the CDR3 is TGCGCCAGCAGCGATAGGACAGGGGTAGGGACTGAAGCTTTCTTT. Protein: CASSDRTGVGTEAFF. V is TRBV4-1 and J is TRBJ1-1; the match to TRBD1 covers 9 bases. CDR3 size: 15 residues. With 5 bases clipped from V and 5 bases from J, the junction kept 9 bases outside the gene matches. Germline V gene sequence: CDR1 MGHRA, CDR2 YSYEKL.